This T cell receptor (beta chain) was sequenced in a study of OX40 agonist ivuxolimab in advanced cancers. Clones were sequenced by immunoSEQ multiplex PCR, and TCRdb holds only the in-frame ones, with some missing. The repertoire holds more than 45,000 clones, 80% to 90% seen once, with 9% to 15% in the top ten. Samples of blood were obtained at baseline, on cycle 4 day 1, and on cycle 7 day 1. As regards this clone: Its specificity is not known.

Study-level findings and limits: The average count of expanded clones was higher among CD8+ T cells than among CD4+.

Germline V CDR1 and CDR2: MGHRA, YSYEKL. Trimming left V 0 bases short and J 6 bases short, with 5 bases between. There are 12 residues in the CDR3. The chain joins TRBV4-1 to TRBJ1-1; D is unclear. The source of this sequence is an adult with an advanced solid tumor such as melanoma, head and neck, liver or kidney cancer. The material sequenced was CD4+ or CD8+ T cells sorted from blood, taken in a trial of the OX40 agonist ivuxolimab. The CDR3 DNA follows: TGCGCCAGCAGCCAAGATACCTCTGAAGCTTTCTTT. Translating gives CASSQDTSEAFF.